The sequence of this T cell receptor beta chain was determined in a study of OX40 agonist ivuxolimab in advanced cancers. Sequenced by immunoSEQ multiplex PCR; TCRdb stores in-frame clones only, minus some. This repertoire shows 100,000 to 130,000 clones, 85% to 95% found once; its top ten account for roughly 0.66%. In germline, CDR1 is GTSNPN, CDR2 SVGIG (reference sequence). CDR3 length equals 14 residues. V lost 6 bases and J lost 0; bases outside the gene matches: 6. The TCR comes from an adult with an advanced solid tumor such as melanoma, head and neck, liver or kidney cancer. The sample consisted of CD4+ or CD8+ T cells sorted from blood, taken in a trial of the OX40 agonist ivuxolimab. This chain links TRBV30 with TRBJ2-3; 7 bases map to TRBD2. The CDR3 here is CACNAGVSTDTQYF. DNA of the CDR3: TGTGCCTGTAACGCGGGGGTTAGCACAGATACGCAGTATTTT.